This T cell receptor (beta chain) was obtained from a study of T cell changes during pregnancy in multiple sclerosis. Clones were sequenced by immunoSEQ multiplex PCR, and TCRdb holds only the in-frame ones, with some missing. The sample has about 50,000 clones, around nine tenths seen once; the top ten hold roughly 0.66%. The ends were cut back, 4 bases at V and 11 bases at J, with 16 bases in the middle. The CDR3 loop spans 12 amino acids. The germline V gene has CDR1 SGHKS and CDR2 YYEKEE (reference sequence). The receptor comes from a female donor in good health, enrolled as a control in a pregnancy study. The sequences come from CD4+ T cells from peripheral blood mononuclear cells, collected after pregnancy. The chain links TRBV5-5 to TRBJ2-7; D possibly corresponds to TRBD1 (6 bases). The CDR3 DNA reads as TGTGCCAGCAGCCCGAGACGACAGGAAAAGTACTTC. Translating gives CASSPRRQEKYF.